The clone carrying this TCR beta chain was counted a few times. The germline V and J ends were trimmed by 2 bases and 2 bases, with 8 bases remaining between them. CDR3 length: 14 residues. Germline values: CDR1 KGHSH, CDR2 LQKENI. This record comes from a study of T-cell reconstitution after alpha-beta-depleted transplantation in children. This sample's TCRbeta library carried unique molecular identifier barcodes. TCRdb analysed the PCR reads with MiXCR anew, one entry per CDR3 protein. Here the sample spans 500,000 or so distinct CDR3 sequences, about an eighth being singletons. This sequence originates from a female patient between 2 and 15 years old who had a stem cell transplant for aplastic anemia, so the T cells may come from the graft donor. The chain couples TRBV18 to TRBJ2-3, with D tentatively TRBD1 (6 bases). The source material was PBMCs, mostly from graft donor cells, sampled 180 days after TCRalphabeta/CD19-depleted stem cell transplant. For the CDR3, the DNA is TGTGCCAGCTCACCAGGACAGCTCACAGATACGCAGTATTTT. Residues: CASSPGQLTDTQYF.